This entry is about one T cell receptor (beta chain). The antigen is not known. The sample belongs to a study of siplizumab effects on memory and regulatory T cells. Overall study findings and caveats: The naive T cell population seemed more diverse than memory cells and seemed a major contributor to the alloresponse. Siplizumab significantly lowered the alloreactive sequences that could be traced to unstimulated CD4+ memory cells.

Sequencing used immunoSEQ multiplex PCR; TCRdb keeps in-frame clones, though not all of them. This sample has tens of thousands of clones, with just over 95% found just once. V lost 1 base, J lost 0 bases, and 7 bases stayed unmatched. The CDR3 is 17 residues long. Per germline, CDR1 SGDLS and CDR2 YYNGEE. Sequences were obtained from naive CD8+ T cells sorted from blood. The chain joins TRBV9 to TRBJ2-3, with 8 bases fitting TRBD1. This clonotype was sampled from a human donor in good health. CDR3 DNA: TGTGCCAGCAGCGTATATGTCGGGACAGGAAGCACAGATACGCAGTATTTT. It specifies CASSVYVGTGSTDTQYF.